This record covers a single TCR beta chain. The CDR3 covers 13 residues. V lost 5 bases and J lost 6, with 11 bases in between. Germline V gene sequence: CDR1 LNHDA, CDR2 SQIVND (reference sequence). These data belong to a study of siplizumab effects on memory and regulatory T cells. Generated by immunoSEQ multiplex PCR, the TCRdb table keeps only in-frame clones and is missing some. The table has 100,000 to 120,000 clones, just under 95% seen once. The chain links TRBV19 to TRBJ2-1; perhaps TRBD1 as D (6 bases). This TCR was recovered from a human donor in good health. Sequenced material: CD4+ T cells sorted from blood. In DNA, the CDR3 is TGTGCCAGTAGTCTACTACAGGGCAATGAGCAGTTCTTC. Its protein is CASSLLQGNEQFF.